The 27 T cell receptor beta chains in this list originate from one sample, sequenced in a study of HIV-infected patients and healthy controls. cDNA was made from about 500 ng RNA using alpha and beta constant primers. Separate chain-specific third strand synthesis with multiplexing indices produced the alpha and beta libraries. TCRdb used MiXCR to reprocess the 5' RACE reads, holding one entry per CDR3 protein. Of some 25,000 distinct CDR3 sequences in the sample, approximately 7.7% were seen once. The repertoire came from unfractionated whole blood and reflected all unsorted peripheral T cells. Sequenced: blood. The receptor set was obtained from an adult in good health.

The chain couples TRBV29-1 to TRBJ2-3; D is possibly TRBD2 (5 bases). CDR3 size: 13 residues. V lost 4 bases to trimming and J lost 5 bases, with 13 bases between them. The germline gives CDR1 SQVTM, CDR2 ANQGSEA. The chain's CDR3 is CSVVLTIKDTQYF. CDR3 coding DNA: TGCAGCGTTGTTTTGACTATCAAAGATACGCAGTATTTT.

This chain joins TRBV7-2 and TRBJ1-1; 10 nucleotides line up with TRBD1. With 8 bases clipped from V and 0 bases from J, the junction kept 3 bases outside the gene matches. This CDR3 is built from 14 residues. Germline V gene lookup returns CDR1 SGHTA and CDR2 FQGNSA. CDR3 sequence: CASEGQGMNTEAFF. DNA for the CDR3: TGTGCCAGCGAGGGACAGGGGATGAACACTGAAGCTTTCTTT. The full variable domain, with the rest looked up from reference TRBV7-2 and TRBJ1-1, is GAGVSQSPSNKVTEKGKDVELRCDPISGHTALYWYRQSLGQGLEFLIYFQGNSAPDKSGLPSDRFSAERTGGSVSTLTIQRTQQEDSAVYLCASEGQGMNTEAFFGQGTRLTVV.

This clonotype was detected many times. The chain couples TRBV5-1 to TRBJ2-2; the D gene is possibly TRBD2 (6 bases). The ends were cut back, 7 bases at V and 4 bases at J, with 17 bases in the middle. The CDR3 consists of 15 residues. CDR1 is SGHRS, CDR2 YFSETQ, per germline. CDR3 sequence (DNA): TGCGCCAGCTCCCTCGCGGGGTCCGGCACCGGGGAGCTGTTTTTT. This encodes CASSLAGSGTGELFF.

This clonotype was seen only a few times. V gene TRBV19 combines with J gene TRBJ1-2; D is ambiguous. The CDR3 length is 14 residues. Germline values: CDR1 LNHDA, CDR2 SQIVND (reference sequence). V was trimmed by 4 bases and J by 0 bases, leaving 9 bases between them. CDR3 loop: CASSKGSPNYGYTF. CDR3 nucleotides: TGTGCCAGTAGTAAAGGGAGCCCTAACTATGGCTACACCTTC.

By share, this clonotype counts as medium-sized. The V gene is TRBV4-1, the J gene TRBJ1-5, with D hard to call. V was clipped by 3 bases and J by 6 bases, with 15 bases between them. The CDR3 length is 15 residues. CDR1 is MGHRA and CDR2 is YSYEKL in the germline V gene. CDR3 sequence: CASSHPVFGVQPQHF. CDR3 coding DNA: TGCGCCAGCAGCCATCCCGTATTCGGTGTTCAGCCCCAGCATTTT.

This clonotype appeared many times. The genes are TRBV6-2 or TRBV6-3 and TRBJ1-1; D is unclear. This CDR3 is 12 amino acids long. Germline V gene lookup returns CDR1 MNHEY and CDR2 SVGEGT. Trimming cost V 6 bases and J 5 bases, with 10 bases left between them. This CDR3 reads CASSTGRTEAFF. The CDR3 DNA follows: TGTGCCAGCAGCACCGGGAGGACTGAAGCTTTCTTT.

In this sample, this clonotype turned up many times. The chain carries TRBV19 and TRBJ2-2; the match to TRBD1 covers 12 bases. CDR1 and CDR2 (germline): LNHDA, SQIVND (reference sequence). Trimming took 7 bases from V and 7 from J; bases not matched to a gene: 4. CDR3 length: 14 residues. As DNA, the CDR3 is TGTGCCAGTACCGGGACAGGGGGCCTCGGGGAGCTGTTTTTT. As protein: CASTGTGGLGELFF.

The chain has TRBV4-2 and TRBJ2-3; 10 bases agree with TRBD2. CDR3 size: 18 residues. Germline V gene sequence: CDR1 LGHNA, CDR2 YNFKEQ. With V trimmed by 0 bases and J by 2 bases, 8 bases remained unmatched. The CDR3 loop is CASSQEFLAGEYTDTQYF. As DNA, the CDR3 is TGTGCCAGCAGCCAAGAATTCCTAGCGGGGGAGTACACAGATACGCAGTATTTT.

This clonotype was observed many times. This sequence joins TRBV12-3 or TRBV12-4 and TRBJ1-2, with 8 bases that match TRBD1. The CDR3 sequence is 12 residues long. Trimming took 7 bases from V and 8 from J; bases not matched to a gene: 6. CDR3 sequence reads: CASNSDRVGYTF. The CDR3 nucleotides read TGTGCCAGCAACTCGGACAGGGTGGGCTACACCTTC.

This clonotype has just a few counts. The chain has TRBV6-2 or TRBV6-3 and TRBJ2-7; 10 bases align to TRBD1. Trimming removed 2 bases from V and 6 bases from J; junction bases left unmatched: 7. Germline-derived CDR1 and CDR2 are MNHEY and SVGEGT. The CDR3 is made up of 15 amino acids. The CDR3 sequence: CASSYPGQGHAEQYF. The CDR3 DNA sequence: TGTGCCAGCAGTTACCCGGGACAGGGGCATGCCGAGCAGTACTTC.

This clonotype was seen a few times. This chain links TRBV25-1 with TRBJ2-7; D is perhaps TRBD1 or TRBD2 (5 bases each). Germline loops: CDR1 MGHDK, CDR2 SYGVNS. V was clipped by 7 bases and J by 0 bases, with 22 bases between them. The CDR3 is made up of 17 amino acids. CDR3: CASTDFEGTDDSYEQYF. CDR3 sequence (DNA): TGTGCCAGCACTGATTTTGAAGGGACGGATGACTCCTACGAGCAGTACTTC.

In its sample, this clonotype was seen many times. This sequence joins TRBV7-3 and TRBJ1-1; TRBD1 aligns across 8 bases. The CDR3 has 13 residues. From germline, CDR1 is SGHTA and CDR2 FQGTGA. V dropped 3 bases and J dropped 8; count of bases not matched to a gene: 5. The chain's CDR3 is CASSFSGGREAFF. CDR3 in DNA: TGTGCCAGCAGCTTTTCAGGGGGCAGGGAAGCTTTCTTT. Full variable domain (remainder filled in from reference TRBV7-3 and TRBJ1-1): GAGVSQTPSNKVTEKGKYVELRCDPISGHTALYWYRQSLGQGPEFLIYFQGTGAADDSGLPNDRFFAVRPEGSVSTLKIQRTERGDSAVYLCASSFSGGREAFFGQGTRLTVV.

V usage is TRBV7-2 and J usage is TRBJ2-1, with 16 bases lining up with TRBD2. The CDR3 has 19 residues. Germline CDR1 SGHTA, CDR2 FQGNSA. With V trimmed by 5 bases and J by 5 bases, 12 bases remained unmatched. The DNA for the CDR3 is TGTGCCAGCAGCCCCGGCTCGGGACTAGCGGGGGGGCTCAACAATGAGCAGTTCTTC. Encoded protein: CASSPGSGLAGGLNNEQFF.

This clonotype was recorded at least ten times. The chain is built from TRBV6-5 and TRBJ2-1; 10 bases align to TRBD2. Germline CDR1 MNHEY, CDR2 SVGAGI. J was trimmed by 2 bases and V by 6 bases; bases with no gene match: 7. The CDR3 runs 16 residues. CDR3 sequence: CASRPGLAEPYNEQFF. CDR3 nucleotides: TGTGCCAGCAGACCTGGACTAGCGGAACCCTACAATGAGCAGTTCTTC.

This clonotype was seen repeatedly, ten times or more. CDR3 nucleotides: TGTGCCAGCAGCTTAGGGGCCGGGGGCGACTATGGCTACACCTTC. Protein sequence: CASSLGAGGDYGYTF. V gene TRBV7-8 combines with J gene TRBJ1-2; tentative D call: TRBD1 (6 bases). The CDR3 covers 15 residues. V was trimmed by 1 base and J by 3 bases, leaving 12 bases between them. The germline CDR1 and CDR2 sequences are SGHVS and FQNEAQ.

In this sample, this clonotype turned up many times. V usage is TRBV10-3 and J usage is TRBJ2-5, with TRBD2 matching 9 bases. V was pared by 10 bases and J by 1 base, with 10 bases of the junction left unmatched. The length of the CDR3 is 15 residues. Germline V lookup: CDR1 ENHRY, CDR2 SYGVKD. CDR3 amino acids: CATRPGLALQETQYF. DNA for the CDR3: TGTGCCACAAGGCCGGGACTAGCCCTCCAAGAGACCCAGTACTTC.

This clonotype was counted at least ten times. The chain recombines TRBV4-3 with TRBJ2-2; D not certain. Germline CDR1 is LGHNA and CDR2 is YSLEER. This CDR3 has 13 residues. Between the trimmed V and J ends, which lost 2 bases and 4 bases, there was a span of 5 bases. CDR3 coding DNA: TGCGCCAGCAGCCAAAGACCCACCGGGGAGCTGTTTTTT. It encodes CASSQRPTGELFF.

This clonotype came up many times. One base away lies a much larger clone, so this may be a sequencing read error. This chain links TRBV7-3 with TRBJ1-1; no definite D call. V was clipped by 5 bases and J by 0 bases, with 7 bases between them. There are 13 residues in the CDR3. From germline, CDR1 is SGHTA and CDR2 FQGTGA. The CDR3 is CASSQAVNTEAFF. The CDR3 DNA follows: TGTGCCAGCAGCCAAGCAGTGAACACTGAAGCTTTCTTT. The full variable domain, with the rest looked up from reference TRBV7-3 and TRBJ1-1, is GAGVSQTPSNKVTEKGKYVELRCDPISGHTALYWYRQSLGQGPEFLIYFQGTGAADDSGLPNDRFFAVRPEGSVSTLKIQRTERGDSAVYLCASSQAVNTEAFFGQGTRLTVV.

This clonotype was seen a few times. The CDR3 here is CASNQGRSNQPQHF. The CDR3 coding sequence is TGTGCCAGCAACCAGGGGAGGAGCAATCAGCCCCAGCATTTT. The chain uses TRBV28 and TRBJ1-5; a weak D match, TRBD1 (6 bases). The length of the CDR3 is 14 residues. Germline V gene data show CDR1 as MDHEN and CDR2 as SYDVKM. Deletions cut 7 bases from V and 1 base from J, with 11 bases between. Variable domain in full (rest from reference TRBV28 and TRBJ1-5): DVKVTQSSRYLVKRTGEKVFLECVQDMDHENMFWYRQDPGLGLRLIYFSYDVKMKEKGDIPEGYSVSREKKERFSLILESASTNQTSMYLCASNQGRSNQPQHFGDGTRLSIL.

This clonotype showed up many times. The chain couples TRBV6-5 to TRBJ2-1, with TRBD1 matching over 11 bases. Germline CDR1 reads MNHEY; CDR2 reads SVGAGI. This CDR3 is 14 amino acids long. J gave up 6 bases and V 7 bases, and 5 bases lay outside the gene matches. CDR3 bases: TGTGCCAGCAAGGGACAGGGGGTCCTCAATGAGCAGTTCTTC. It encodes CASKGQGVLNEQFF.

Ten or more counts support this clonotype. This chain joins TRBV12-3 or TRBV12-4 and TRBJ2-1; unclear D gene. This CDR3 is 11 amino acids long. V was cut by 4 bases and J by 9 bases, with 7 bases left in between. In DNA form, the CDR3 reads TGTGCCAGCAGTTCACAAGCTGAGCAGTTCTTC. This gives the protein CASSSQAEQFF.

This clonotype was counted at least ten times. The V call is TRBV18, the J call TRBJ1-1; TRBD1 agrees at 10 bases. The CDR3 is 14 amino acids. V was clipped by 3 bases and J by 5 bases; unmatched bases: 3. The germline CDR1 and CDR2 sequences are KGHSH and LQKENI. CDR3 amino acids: CASSPEDRGTEAFF. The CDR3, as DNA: TGTGCCAGCTCACCGGAGGACAGGGGGACTGAAGCTTTCTTT.

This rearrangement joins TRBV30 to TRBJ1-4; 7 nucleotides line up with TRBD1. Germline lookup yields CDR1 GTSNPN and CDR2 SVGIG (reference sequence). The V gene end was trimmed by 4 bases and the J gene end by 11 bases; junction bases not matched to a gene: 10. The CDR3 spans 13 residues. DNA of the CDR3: TGTGCCTGGAAGGTCCGGGACAGTCTCAAACTGTTTTTT. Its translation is CAWKVRDSLKLFF.

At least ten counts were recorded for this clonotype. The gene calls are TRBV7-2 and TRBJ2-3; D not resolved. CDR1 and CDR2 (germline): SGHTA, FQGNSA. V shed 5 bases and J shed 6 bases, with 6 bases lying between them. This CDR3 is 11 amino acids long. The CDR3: CASSTVDTQYF. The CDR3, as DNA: TGTGCCAGCAGCACTGTTGATACGCAGTATTTT.

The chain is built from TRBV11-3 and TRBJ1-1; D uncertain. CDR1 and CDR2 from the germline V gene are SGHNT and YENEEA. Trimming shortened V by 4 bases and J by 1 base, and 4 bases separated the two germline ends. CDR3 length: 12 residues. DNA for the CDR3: TGTGCCAGCAGCTCCAGGAACACTGAAGCTTTCTTT. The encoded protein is CASSSRNTEAFF.

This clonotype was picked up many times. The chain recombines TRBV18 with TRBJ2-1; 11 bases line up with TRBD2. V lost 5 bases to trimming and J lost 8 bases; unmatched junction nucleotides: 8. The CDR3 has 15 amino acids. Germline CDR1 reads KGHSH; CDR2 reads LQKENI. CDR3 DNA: TGTGCCAGCTCATCGGGACTAGCGGACGTCGATGAGCAGTTCTTC. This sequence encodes CASSSGLADVDEQFF.

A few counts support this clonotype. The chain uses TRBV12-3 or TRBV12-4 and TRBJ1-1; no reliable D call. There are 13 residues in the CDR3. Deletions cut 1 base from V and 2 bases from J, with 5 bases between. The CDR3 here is CASSLGTNTEAFF. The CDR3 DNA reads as TGTGCCAGCAGTTTAGGGACTAACACTGAAGCTTTCTTT.